This T cell receptor beta chain was profiled in a study of T cell responses to AZD1222 COVID-19 vaccine. Background on the study: Timing groups of about 4 and about 12 weeks for second doses were pooled. Study-wide points: Clonal diversity may have been underestimated, and the donors were mostly white British, with more females than males.

CDR1 SGHTA and CDR2 FQGTGA come from the germline V gene. Trimming took 1 base from V and 8 from J, leaving 9 bases between them. This CDR3 has 13 amino acids. This clone was observed once. Its target is unknown. The method was immunoSEQ multiplex PCR; TCRdb's version includes in-frame clones alone and lacks a portion of them. The sample includes roughly 44,000 clones, 83% seen only once; the top ten take approximately 52%. The source was peripheral blood, collected on day 0 of AZD1222 vaccination. The sequence was obtained from an adult in good health. The rearrangement uses TRBV7-3 and TRBJ2-1, with D unresolved. The CDR3 nucleotides read TGTGCCAGCAGCTTAAGCCCCTTCGATGAGCAGTTCTTC. As protein: CASSLSPFDEQFF.